This T cell receptor (beta chain) was identified during a study of cytomegalovirus exposure and HLA in healthy donors. Primers included in the PCR were 60 Vbeta and 13 Jbeta primers. Here immunoSEQ multiplex PCR was the method, and the copy in TCRdb shows in-frame clones only, minus some. There are roughly 51,000 clones in the sample, with 2.1% held by the top ten. The CDR3 covers 15 residues. J was trimmed by 1 base and V by 3 bases; bases with no gene match: 2. The germline CDR1 and CDR2 sequences are LGHNA and YNFKEQ. This TCR was recovered from a woman aged 40-49 years in good health and CMV-seronegative. The source material was PBMCs. The chain recombines TRBV4-2 with TRBJ2-5, with TRBD2 identical over 10 bases. For the CDR3, the DNA is TGTGCCAGCAGCCAGGGACTAGCGCCCCAAGAGACCCAGTACTTC. Translating it yields CASSQGLAPQETQYF.